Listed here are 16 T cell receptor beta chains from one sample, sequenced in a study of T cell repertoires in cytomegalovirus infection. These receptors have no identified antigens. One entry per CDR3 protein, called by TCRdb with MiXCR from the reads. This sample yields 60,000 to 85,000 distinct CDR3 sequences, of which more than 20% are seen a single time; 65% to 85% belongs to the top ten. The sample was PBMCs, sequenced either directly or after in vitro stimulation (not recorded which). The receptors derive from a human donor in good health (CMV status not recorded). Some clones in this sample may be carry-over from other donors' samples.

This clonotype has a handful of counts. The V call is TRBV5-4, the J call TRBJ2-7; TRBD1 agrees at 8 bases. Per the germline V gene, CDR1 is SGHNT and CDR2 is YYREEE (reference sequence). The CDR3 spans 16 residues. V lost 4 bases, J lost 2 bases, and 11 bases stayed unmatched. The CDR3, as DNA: TGTGCCAGCAGCGGGAAACAGGGGGACGTCGCCTACGAGCAGTACTTC. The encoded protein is CASSGKQGDVAYEQYF.

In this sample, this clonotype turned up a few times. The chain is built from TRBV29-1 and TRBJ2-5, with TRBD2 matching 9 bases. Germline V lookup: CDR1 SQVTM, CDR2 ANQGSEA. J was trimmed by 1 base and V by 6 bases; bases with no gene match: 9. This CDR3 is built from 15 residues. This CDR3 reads CSVETSGPSQETQYF. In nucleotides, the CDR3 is TGCAGCGTGGAGACTAGCGGACCTAGCCAAGAGACCCAGTACTTC.

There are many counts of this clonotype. Here the CDR3 DNA reads TGTGCCAGCGGGGGAACTAATGAAAAACTGTTTTTT. This translates into CASGGTNEKLFF. J is TRBJ1-4 and V is TRBV6-1; D might be TRBD1 (5 bases). Trimming shortened V by 8 bases and J by 1 base, and 5 bases separated the two germline ends. This CDR3 spans 12 amino acids. Germline loops: CDR1 MNHNS, CDR2 SASEGT.

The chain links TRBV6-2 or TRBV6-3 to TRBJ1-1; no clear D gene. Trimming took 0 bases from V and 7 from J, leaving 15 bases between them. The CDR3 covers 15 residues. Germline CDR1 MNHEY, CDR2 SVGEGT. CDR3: CASSYSALTFSEAFF. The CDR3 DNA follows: TGTGCCAGCAGTTACTCCGCTCTCACTTTTAGTGAAGCTTTCTTT.

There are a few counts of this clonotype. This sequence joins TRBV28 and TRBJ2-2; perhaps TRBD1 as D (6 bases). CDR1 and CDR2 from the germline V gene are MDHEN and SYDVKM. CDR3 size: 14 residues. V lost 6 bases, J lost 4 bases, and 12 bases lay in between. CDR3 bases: TGTGCCAGCAGATCGGGACACCCCACCGGGGAGCTGTTTTTT. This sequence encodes CASRSGHPTGELFF.

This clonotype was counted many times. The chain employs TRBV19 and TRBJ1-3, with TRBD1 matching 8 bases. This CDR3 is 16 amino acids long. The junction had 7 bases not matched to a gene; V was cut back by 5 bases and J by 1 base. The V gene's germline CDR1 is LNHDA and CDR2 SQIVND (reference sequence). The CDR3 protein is CASSVGQGESGNTIYF. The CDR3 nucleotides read TGTGCCAGTAGTGTCGGACAGGGAGAATCTGGAAACACCATATATTTT.

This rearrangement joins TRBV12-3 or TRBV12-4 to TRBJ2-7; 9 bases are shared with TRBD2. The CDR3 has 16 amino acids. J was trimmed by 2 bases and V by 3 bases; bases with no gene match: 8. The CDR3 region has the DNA TGTGCCAGCAGTTTGACACTAGCGGGTGCCCCCTACGAGCAGTACTTC. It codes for CASSLTLAGAPYEQYF.

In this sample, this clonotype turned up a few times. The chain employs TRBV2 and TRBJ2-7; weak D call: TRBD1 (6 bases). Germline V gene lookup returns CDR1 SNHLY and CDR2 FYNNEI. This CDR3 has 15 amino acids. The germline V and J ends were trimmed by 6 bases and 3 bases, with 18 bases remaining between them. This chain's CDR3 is CASRTAGENYYEQYF. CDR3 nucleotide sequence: TGTGCCAGCAGGACCGCAGGGGAGAACTACTACGAGCAGTACTTC.

CDR3 region: CASSPRQRINTEAFF. The CDR3 DNA reads as TGTGCCAGCAGCCCGAGACAGCGGATCAACACTGAAGCTTTCTTT. V and J are TRBV7-9 and TRBJ1-1; D perhaps matches TRBD1 (5 bases). This CDR3 spans 15 amino acids. The germline V gene has CDR1 SEHNR and CDR2 FQNEAQ (reference sequence). Trimming removed 5 bases from V and 2 bases from J, with 15 bases in between.

The CDR3 reads CASSLARAGNTGELFF. CDR3 DNA sequence: TGTGCCAGCAGCTTAGCGCGGGCGGGTAACACCGGGGAGCTGTTTTTT. This sequence joins TRBV7-2 and TRBJ2-2; TRBD2 is a possible D gene (5 bases). The CDR3 runs 16 residues. Germline lookup yields CDR1 SGHTA and CDR2 FQGNSA. V was pared by 0 bases and J by 2 bases, with 10 bases between.

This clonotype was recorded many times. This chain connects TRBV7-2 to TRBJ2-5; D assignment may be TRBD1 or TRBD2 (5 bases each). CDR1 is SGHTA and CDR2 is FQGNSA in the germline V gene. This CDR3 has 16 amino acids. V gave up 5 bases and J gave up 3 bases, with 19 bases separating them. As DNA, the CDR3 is TGTGCCAGCAGCCCTTTTTGGTATAGGGACGAAGAGACCCAGTACTTC. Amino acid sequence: CASSPFWYRDEETQYF.

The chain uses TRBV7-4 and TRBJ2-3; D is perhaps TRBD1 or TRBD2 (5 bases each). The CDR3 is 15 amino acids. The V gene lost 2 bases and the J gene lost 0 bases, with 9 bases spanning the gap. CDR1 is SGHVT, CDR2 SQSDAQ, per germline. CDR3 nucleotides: TGTGCCAGCAGCTTATCCGAGGGGAGCACAGATACGCAGTATTTT. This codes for CASSLSEGSTDTQYF.

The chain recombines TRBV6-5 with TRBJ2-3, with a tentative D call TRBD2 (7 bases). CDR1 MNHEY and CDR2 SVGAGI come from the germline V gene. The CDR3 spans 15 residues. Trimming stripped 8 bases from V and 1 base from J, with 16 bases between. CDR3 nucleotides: TGTGCCAGCCGCTTGGGAGGGGGGGGCACAGATACGCAGTATTTT. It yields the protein CASRLGGGGTDTQYF.

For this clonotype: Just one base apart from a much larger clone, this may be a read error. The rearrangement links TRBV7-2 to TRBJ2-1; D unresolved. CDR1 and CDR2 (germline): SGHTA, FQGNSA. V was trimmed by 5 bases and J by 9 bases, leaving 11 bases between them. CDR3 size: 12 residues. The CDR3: CASSPRLREQFF. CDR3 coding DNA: TGTGCCAGCAGCCCAAGGCTTCGTGAGCAGTTCTTC.

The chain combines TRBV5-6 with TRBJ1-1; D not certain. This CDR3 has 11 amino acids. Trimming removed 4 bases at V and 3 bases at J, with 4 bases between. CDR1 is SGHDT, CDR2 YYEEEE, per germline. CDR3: CASSRDTEAFF. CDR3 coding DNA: TGTGCCAGCAGCAGGGACACTGAAGCTTTCTTT.

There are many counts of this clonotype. CDR3 residues: CASSSAGTGNYGYTF. The CDR3 coding sequence is TGTGCCAGCAGCTCCGCCGGGACAGGGAACTATGGCTACACCTTC. This rearrangement joins TRBV11-3 to TRBJ1-2; 9 bases line up with TRBD1. CDR3 length: 15 residues. After removal of 4 bases from V and 2 bases from J, the junction contained 5 bases not matched to a gene. Germline V lookup: CDR1 SGHNT, CDR2 YENEEA.